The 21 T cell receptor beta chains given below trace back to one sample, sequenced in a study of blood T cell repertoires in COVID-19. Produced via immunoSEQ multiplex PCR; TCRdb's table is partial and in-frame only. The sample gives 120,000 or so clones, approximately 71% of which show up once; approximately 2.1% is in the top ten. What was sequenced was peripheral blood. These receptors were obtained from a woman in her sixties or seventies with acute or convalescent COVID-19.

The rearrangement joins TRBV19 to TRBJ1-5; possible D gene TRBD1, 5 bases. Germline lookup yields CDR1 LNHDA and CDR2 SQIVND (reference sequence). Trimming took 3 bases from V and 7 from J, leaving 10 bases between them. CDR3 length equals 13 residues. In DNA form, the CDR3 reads TGTGCCAGTAGTATCCAGGGAGGCCAGCCCCAGCATTTT. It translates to CASSIQGGQPQHF.

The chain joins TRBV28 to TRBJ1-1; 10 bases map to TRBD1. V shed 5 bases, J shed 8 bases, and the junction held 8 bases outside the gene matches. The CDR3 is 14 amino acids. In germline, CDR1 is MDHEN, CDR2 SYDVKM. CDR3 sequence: CASSPAGTGDEAFF. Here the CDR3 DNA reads TGTGCCAGCAGTCCCGCGGGGACAGGGGACGAAGCTTTCTTT. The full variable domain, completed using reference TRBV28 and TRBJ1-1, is DVKVTQSSRYLVKRTGEKVFLECVQDMDHENMFWYRQDPGLGLRLIYFSYDVKMKEKGDIPEGYSVSREKKERFSLILESASTNQTSMYLCASSPAGTGDEAFFGQGTRLTVV.

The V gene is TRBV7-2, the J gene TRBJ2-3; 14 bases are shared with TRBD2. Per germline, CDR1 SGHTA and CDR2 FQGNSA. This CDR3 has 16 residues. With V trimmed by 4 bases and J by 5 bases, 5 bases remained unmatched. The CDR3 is CASSSRTSGGRDTQYF. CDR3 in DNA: TGTGCCAGCAGCTCCAGGACTAGCGGGGGGCGAGATACGCAGTATTTT.

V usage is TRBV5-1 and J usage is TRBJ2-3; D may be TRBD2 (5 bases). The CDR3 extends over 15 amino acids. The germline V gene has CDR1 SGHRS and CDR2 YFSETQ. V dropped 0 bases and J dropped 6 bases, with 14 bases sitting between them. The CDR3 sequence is CASSLAEGRVDTQYF. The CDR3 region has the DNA TGCGCCAGCAGCTTGGCTGAGGGCCGGGTGGATACGCAGTATTTT.

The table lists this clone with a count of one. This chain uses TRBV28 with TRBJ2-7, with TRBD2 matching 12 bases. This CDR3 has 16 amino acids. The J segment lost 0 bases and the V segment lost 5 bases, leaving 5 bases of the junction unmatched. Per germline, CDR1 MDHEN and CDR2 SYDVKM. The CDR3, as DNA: TGTGCCAGCAGTACTCTAGCGGGAGGGCACTCCTACGAGCAGTACTTC. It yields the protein CASSTLAGGHSYEQYF.

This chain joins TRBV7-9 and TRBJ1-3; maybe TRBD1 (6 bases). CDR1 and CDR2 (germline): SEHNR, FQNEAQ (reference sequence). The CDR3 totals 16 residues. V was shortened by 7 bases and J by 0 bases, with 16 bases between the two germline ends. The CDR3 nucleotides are TGTGCCAGCACCCTCCCAATAGGGGGCTCTGGAAACACCATATATTTT. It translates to CASTLPIGGSGNTIYF.

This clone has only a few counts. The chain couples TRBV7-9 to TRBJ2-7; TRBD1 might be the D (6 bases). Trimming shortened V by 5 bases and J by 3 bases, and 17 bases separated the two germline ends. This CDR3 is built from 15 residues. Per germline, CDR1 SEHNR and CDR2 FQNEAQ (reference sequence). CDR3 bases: TGTGCCAGCAGCCCTGAGGGACACCGAAACTACGAGCAGTACTTC. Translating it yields CASSPEGHRNYEQYF.

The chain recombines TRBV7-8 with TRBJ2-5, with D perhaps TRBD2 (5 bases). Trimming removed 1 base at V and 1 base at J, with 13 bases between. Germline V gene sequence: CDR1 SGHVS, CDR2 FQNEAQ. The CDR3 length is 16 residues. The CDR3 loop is CASSLDGLAGQETQYF. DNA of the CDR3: TGTGCCAGCAGCTTAGATGGTCTAGCCGGCCAAGAGACCCAGTACTTC.

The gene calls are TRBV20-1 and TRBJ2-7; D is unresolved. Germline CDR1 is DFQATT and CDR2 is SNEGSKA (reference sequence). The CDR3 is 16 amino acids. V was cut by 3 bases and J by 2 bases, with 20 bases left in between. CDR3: CSASLWPRRSTYEQYF. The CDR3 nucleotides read TGCAGTGCTAGTTTGTGGCCACGTCGGAGCACCTACGAGCAGTACTTC.

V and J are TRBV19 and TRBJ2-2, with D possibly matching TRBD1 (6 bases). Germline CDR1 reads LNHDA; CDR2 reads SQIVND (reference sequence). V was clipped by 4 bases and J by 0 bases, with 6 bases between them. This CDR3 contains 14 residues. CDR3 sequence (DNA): TGTGCCAGTAGTACAGGGGCGAACACCGGGGAGCTGTTTTTT. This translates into CASSTGANTGELFF.

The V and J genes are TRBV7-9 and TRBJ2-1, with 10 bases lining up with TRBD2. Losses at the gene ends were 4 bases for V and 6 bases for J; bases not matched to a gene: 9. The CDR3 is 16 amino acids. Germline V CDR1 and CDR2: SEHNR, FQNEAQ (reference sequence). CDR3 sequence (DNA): TGTGCCAGCAGCTGGCCCAGCGGGGGGGCCGTCAATGAGCAGTTCTTC. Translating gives CASSWPSGGAVNEQFF.

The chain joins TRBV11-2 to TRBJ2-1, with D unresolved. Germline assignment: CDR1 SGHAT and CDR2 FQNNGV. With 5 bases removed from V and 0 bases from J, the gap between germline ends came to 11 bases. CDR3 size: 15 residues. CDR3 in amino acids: CASSPWSSSYNEQFF. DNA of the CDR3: TGTGCCAGCAGCCCCTGGTCTAGCTCCTACAATGAGCAGTTCTTC.

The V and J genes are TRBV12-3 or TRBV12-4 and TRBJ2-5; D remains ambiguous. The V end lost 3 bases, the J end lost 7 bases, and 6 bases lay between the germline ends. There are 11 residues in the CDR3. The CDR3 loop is CASSFDWTQYF. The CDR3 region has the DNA TGTGCCAGCAGTTTCGACTGGACCCAGTACTTC.

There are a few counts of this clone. This chain's CDR3 is CASSVGQRGDYGYTF. CDR3 DNA sequence: TGTGCCAGCAGCGTCGGACAGCGGGGGGACTATGGCTACACCTTC. The chain couples TRBV9 to TRBJ1-2; the D gene is possibly TRBD1 (6 bases). The CDR3 runs 15 residues. The germline V and J ends were trimmed by 2 bases and 3 bases, with 14 bases remaining between them. Germline CDR1 is SGDLS and CDR2 is YYNGEE.

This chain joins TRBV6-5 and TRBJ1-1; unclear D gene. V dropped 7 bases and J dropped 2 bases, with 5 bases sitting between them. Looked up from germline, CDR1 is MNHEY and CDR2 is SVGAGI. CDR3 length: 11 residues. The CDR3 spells CASTFNTEAFF. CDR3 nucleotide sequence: TGTGCCAGCACCTTCAACACTGAAGCTTTCTTT.

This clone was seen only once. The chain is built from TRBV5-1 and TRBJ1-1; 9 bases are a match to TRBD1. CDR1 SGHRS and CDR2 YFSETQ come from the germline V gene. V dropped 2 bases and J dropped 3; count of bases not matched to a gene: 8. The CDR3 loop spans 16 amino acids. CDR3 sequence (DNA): TGCGCCAGCAGCTTAAGGGGACAGGGTGTCGACACTGAAGCTTTCTTT. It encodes CASSLRGQGVDTEAFF.

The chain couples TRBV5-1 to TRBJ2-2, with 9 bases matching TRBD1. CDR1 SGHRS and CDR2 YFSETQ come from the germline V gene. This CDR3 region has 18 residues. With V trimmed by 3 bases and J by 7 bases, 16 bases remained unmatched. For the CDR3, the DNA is TGCGCCAGCAGCTCGCAACCGGGACAGGGAAGCAGAGGCGGGGAGCTGTTTTTT. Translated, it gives CASSSQPGQGSRGGELFF.

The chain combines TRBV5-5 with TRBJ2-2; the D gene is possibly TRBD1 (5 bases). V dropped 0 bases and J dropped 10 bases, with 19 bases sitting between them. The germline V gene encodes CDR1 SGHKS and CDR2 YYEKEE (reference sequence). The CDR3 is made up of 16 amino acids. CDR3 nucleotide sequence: TGTGCCAGCAGCTTGGGGTTGGACACGGGCCGCGAGGAGCTGTTTTTT. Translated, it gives CASSLGLDTGREELFF.

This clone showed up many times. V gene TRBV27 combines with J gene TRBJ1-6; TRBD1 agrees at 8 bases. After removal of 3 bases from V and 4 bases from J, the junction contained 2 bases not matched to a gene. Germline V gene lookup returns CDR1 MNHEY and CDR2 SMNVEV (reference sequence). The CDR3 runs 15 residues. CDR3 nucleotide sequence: TGTGCCAGCAGTTTCGGGGACAGGTATAATTCACCCCTCCACTTT. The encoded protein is CASSFGDRYNSPLHF.

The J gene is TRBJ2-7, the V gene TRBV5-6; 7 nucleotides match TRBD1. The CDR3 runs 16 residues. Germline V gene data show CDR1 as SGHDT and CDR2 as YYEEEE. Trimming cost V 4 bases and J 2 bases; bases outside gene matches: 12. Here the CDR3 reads CASSPEQRQGAYEQYF. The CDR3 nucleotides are TGTGCCAGCAGCCCGGAGCAACGACAGGGTGCCTACGAGCAGTACTTC.

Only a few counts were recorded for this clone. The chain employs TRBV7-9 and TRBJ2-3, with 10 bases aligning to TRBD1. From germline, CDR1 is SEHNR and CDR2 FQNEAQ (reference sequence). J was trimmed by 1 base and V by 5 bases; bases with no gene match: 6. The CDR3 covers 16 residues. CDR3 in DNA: TGTGCCAGCAGCCTTCGAGGACAGGGGGGCACAGATACGCAGTATTTT. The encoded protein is CASSLRGQGGTDTQYF.